A selection of T cell receptor beta chains follows, all from one sample in a study of regulatory T cells in long-lasting Graves disease. TCRdb itself ran the multiplex PCR reads through MiXCR, one entry per CDR3 protein. The sample carries hundreds of thousands of distinct CDR3 sequences, under 25% recorded once. Source: peripheral blood mononuclear cells (PBMCs), taken when the disease was refractory, from a patient treated with antithyroid drugs. These receptors originate from a female donor with Graves disease. The CDR3 runs from the conserved cysteine through the conserved F or W. The order of the fields is V gene, J gene, D gene, clone size, CDR3 DNA, CDR3 protein. A D gene is named only where the DNA matches it firmly. Not all rows give a size; the values are once, few, many and, for expanded clones, a class.

V gene: TRBV20-1; J gene: TRBJ2-1; D gene: -; clone size: -; CDR3 DNA: TGCAGTGCTAGTCAGGGTGGCAATGAGCAGTTCTTC; CDR3 protein: CSASQGGNEQFF
V gene: TRBV11-3; J gene: TRBJ2-5; D gene: TRBD2; clone size: many; CDR3 DNA: TGTGCCAGCAGTCCCCTAGCGGGAGACGAGACCCAGTACTTC; CDR3 protein: CASSPLAGDETQYF
V gene: TRBV6-1; J gene: TRBJ2-5; D gene: TRBD2; clone size: many; CDR3 DNA: TGTGCCAGCAGTCCCGGACTAGCGGGAGTGGGGCAGGAGACCCAGTACTTC; CDR3 protein: CASSPGLAGVGQETQYF
V gene: TRBV27; J gene: TRBJ2-7; D gene: TRBD2; clone size: many; CDR3 DNA: TGTGCCAGCAAGACGGTAGCGGGAGGATCCTACGAGCAGTACTTC; CDR3 protein: CASKTVAGGSYEQYF
V gene: TRBV11-2; J gene: TRBJ2-7; D gene: -; clone size: many; CDR3 DNA: TGTGCCAGCAGTTCCACCGGTTTGATCTACGAGCAGTACTTC; CDR3 protein: CASSSTGLIYEQYF
V gene: TRBV27; J gene: TRBJ2-7; D gene: -; clone size: many; CDR3 DNA: TGTGCCAGCAGTCCCCGGACGTTTTCCTACGAGCAGTACTTC; CDR3 protein: CASSPRTFSYEQYF
V gene: TRBV6-1; J gene: TRBJ1-5; D gene: -; clone size: many; CDR3 DNA: TGTGCCAGCACGCGGGGTGGTCAGCCCCAGCATTTT; CDR3 protein: CASTRGGQPQHF
V gene: TRBV12-3/TRBV12-4; J gene: TRBJ1-1; D gene: -; clone size: many; CDR3 DNA: TGTGCCAGCAGTTTTTACGCGGGTAACACTGAAGCTTTCTTT; CDR3 protein: CASSFYAGNTEAFF
V gene: TRBV7-2; J gene: TRBJ2-4; D gene: TRBD2; clone size: few; CDR3 DNA: TGTGCCAGCAGCTTAGGATCTAGCGGAGCCAAAAACATTCAGTACTTC; CDR3 protein: CASSLGSSGAKNIQYF
V gene: TRBV28; J gene: TRBJ2-7; D gene: TRBD2; clone size: many; CDR3 DNA: TGTGCCAGCGAGGGACTAGCGGGAGGTAAATACGAGCAGTACTTC; CDR3 protein: CASEGLAGGKYEQYF
V gene: TRBV20-1; J gene: TRBJ1-1; D gene: -; clone size: once; CDR3 DNA: TGCAGTGCTAGAGACCAGGGCATGAACACTGAAGCTTTCTTT; CDR3 protein: CSARDQGMNTEAFF
V gene: TRBV6-1; J gene: TRBJ1-4; D gene: -; clone size: few; CDR3 DNA: TGTGCCAGCTCCTCCCCCGGGGGAGTTGAAAAACTGTTTTTT; CDR3 protein: CASSSPGGVEKLFF
V gene: TRBV20-1; J gene: TRBJ2-5; D gene: TRBD1; clone size: many; CDR3 DNA: TGCAGTGCTAGACACGGGGACAGGGGGGATAGGACCCAGTACTTC; CDR3 protein: CSARHGDRGDRTQYF
V gene: TRBV30; J gene: TRBJ1-4; D gene: -; clone size: many; CDR3 DNA: TGTGCCTGGAACCGACTCATTAATGAAAAACTGTTTTTT; CDR3 protein: CAWNRLINEKLFF
V gene: TRBV20-1; J gene: TRBJ2-7; D gene: -; clone size: few; CDR3 DNA: TGCAGTGCCAGGCTAAGGGAGTGGCACGAGCAGTACTTC; CDR3 protein: CSARLREWHEQYF
V gene: TRBV25-1; J gene: TRBJ1-1; D gene: TRBD1; clone size: few; CDR3 DNA: TGTGCCAGCAGTAACGGACAGGGTAAAGCTTTCTTT; CDR3 protein: CASSNGQGKAFF
V gene: TRBV6-5; J gene: TRBJ2-2; D gene: -; clone size: -; CDR3 DNA: TGTGCCAGCAGTTACTCGAAGGGTGTCGGTCCCGGGGAGCTGTTTTTT; CDR3 protein: CASSYSKGVGPGELFF
V gene: TRBV20-1; J gene: TRBJ2-7; D gene: -; clone size: many; CDR3 DNA: TGCAGTGCTAGAGGGCGCCGGGTCGAGCAGTACTTC; CDR3 protein: CSARGRRVEQYF
V gene: TRBV27; J gene: TRBJ1-2; D gene: TRBD1; clone size: many; CDR3 DNA: TGTGCCAGCAGTTTTAAGACAGGGGACTATGGCTACACCTTC; CDR3 protein: CASSFKTGDYGYTF
V gene: TRBV30; J gene: TRBJ1-4; D gene: -; clone size: many; CDR3 DNA: TGTGCCTGGAGTGTCCCCTTTGAGGATGAAAAACTGTTTTTT; CDR3 protein: CAWSVPFEDEKLFF
V gene: TRBV7-2; J gene: TRBJ1-2; D gene: -; clone size: -; CDR3 DNA: TGTGCCAGCAGCCCAGACACCGTGGGGGGCTACACCTTC; CDR3 protein: CASSPDTVGGYTF
V gene: TRBV12-3/TRBV12-4; J gene: TRBJ1-1; D gene: -; clone size: few; CDR3 DNA: TGTGCCAGCAGCTACAACGGAGAAACTGAAGCTTTCTTT; CDR3 protein: CASSYNGETEAFF
V gene: TRBV6-1; J gene: TRBJ1-3; D gene: -; clone size: many; CDR3 DNA: TGTGCCAGCAGTGGGGGGGGCTCTGGAAACACCATATATTTT; CDR3 protein: CASSGGGSGNTIYF
V gene: TRBV28; J gene: TRBJ2-4; D gene: TRBD1; clone size: many; CDR3 DNA: TGTGCCAGCAGTTCCCGACAGGGGCGAGGAAACATTCAGTACTTC; CDR3 protein: CASSSRQGRGNIQYF
V gene: TRBV19; J gene: TRBJ1-1; D gene: -; clone size: many; CDR3 DNA: TGTGCCAGTTCGGGGCCGTCGAACACTGAAGCTTTCTTT; CDR3 protein: CASSGPSNTEAFF
V gene: TRBV28; J gene: TRBJ2-7; D gene: -; clone size: many; CDR3 DNA: TGTGCCAGCAGTTTAGGGGACAAAACCTACGAGCAGTACTTC; CDR3 protein: CASSLGDKTYEQYF
V gene: TRBV2; J gene: TRBJ1-5; D gene: -; clone size: many; CDR3 DNA: TGTGCCAGCAGTGAAGCAGGGGGTAGCCAGCCCCAGCATTTT; CDR3 protein: CASSEAGGSQPQHF
V gene: TRBV11-2; J gene: TRBJ2-7; D gene: -; clone size: many; CDR3 DNA: TGTGCCAGCAGCCCGGCGCAAGAGCAGTACTTC; CDR3 protein: CASSPAQEQYF
V gene: TRBV4-1; J gene: TRBJ1-1; D gene: TRBD1; clone size: few; CDR3 DNA: TGCGCCAGCAGCTCGTATACAGGGGTAACTGAAGCTTTCTTT; CDR3 protein: CASSSYTGVTEAFF
V gene: TRBV24-1; J gene: TRBJ2-1; D gene: -; clone size: -; CDR3 DNA: TGTGCCACCAGTGATAGGGGTAGCGGTCAATACAATGAGCAGTTCTTC; CDR3 protein: CATSDRGSGQYNEQFF
V gene: TRBV28; J gene: TRBJ1-4; D gene: -; clone size: many; CDR3 DNA: TGTGCCAGCAGTCTCCTGGGCGAGGATGAAAAACTGTTTTTT; CDR3 protein: CASSLLGEDEKLFF
V gene: TRBV12-3/TRBV12-4; J gene: TRBJ2-2; D gene: TRBD1; clone size: -; CDR3 DNA: TGTGCCAGCAGTTTTTGGGGAAAGCAGACAGGGACGAACACCGGGGAGCTGTTTTTT; CDR3 protein: CASSFWGKQTGTNTGELFF
V gene: TRBV29-1; J gene: TRBJ2-5; D gene: -; clone size: many; CDR3 DNA: TGCAGCGCAAAAGAGAAACAAGAGACCCAGTACTTC; CDR3 protein: CSAKEKQETQYF
V gene: TRBV20-1; J gene: TRBJ2-7; D gene: -; clone size: many; CDR3 DNA: TGCAGTGCTGCGACAAGTTCCTACGAGCAGTACTTC; CDR3 protein: CSAATSSYEQYF
V gene: TRBV27; J gene: TRBJ1-2; D gene: -; clone size: -; CDR3 DNA: TGTGCCAGCAGTCCCCGGGGAGGGAATTTTGGCTACACCTTC; CDR3 protein: CASSPRGGNFGYTF
V gene: TRBV19; J gene: TRBJ1-2; D gene: -; clone size: -; CDR3 DNA: TGTGCCATGGATCCTGGACGGCGCTTCTATGGCTACACCTTC; CDR3 protein: CAMDPGRRFYGYTF
V gene: TRBV15; J gene: TRBJ2-7; D gene: -; clone size: -; CDR3 DNA: TGTGCCACCAGCAGAGATGGGTCTGGGACGGGCGAGCAGTACTTC; CDR3 protein: CATSRDGSGTGEQYF
V gene: TRBV9; J gene: TRBJ2-2; D gene: -; clone size: few; CDR3 DNA: TGTGCCAGCAAGAAGGTTAACACCGGGGAGCTGTTTTTT; CDR3 protein: CASKKVNTGELFF
V gene: TRBV10-3; J gene: TRBJ1-1; D gene: -; clone size: many; CDR3 DNA: TGTGCCATCACCGTGGGGGAAAACACTGAAGCTTTCTTT; CDR3 protein: CAITVGENTEAFF
V gene: TRBV5-1; J gene: TRBJ1-1; D gene: -; clone size: many; CDR3 DNA: TGCGCCAGCAGCCCCGAAGGTGAACGACACACTGAAGCTTTCTTT; CDR3 protein: CASSPEGERHTEAFF
V gene: TRBV15; J gene: TRBJ2-5; D gene: -; clone size: many; CDR3 DNA: TGTGCCACCAGCAGAGGCTGGGGCGGAACTATAAGGGAGACCCAGTACTTC; CDR3 protein: CATSRGWGGTIRETQYF
V gene: TRBV7-9; J gene: TRBJ2-7; D gene: -; clone size: many; CDR3 DNA: TGTGCCAGCAGCGCAGACAACTACGAGCAGTACTTC; CDR3 protein: CASSADNYEQYF
V gene: TRBV28; J gene: TRBJ2-1; D gene: TRBD1; clone size: -; CDR3 DNA: TGTGCCAGCAGTGCGCCCGGGACAGGAAACAATGAGCAGTTCTTC; CDR3 protein: CASSAPGTGNNEQFF
V gene: TRBV7-8; J gene: TRBJ2-7; D gene: -; clone size: -; CDR3 DNA: TGTGCCAGCAGCTTAGAGGTGGAAGGACGACTCTACGAGCAGTACTTC; CDR3 protein: CASSLEVEGRLYEQYF
V gene: TRBV30; J gene: TRBJ1-5; D gene: TRBD1; clone size: few; CDR3 DNA: TGTGCCTGGAGTGTAGAGACAGGGGGAAATCAGCCCCAGCATTTT; CDR3 protein: CAWSVETGGNQPQHF
V gene: TRBV7-3; J gene: TRBJ1-1; D gene: -; clone size: -; CDR3 DNA: TGTGCCAGCAGCTTCCGCCCCGGAGGGGGATCGTTTGAAGCTTTCTTT; CDR3 protein: CASSFRPGGGSFEAFF
V gene: TRBV10-3; J gene: TRBJ2-3; D gene: -; clone size: -; CDR3 DNA: TGTGCCATCAGTGTTTGGGGCGACGCTATCACAGATACGCAGTATTTT; CDR3 protein: CAISVWGDAITDTQYF
V gene: TRBV7-8; J gene: TRBJ1-4; D gene: TRBD1; clone size: many; CDR3 DNA: TGTGCCAGCAGCTGGGCAACAGGGGAGAATGAAAAACTGTTTTTT; CDR3 protein: CASSWATGENEKLFF
V gene: TRBV11-2; J gene: TRBJ1-1; D gene: -; clone size: few; CDR3 DNA: TGTGCCAGCAGCTTTATAGGGGGGTCGGCCACTGAAGCTTTCTTT; CDR3 protein: CASSFIGGSATEAFF